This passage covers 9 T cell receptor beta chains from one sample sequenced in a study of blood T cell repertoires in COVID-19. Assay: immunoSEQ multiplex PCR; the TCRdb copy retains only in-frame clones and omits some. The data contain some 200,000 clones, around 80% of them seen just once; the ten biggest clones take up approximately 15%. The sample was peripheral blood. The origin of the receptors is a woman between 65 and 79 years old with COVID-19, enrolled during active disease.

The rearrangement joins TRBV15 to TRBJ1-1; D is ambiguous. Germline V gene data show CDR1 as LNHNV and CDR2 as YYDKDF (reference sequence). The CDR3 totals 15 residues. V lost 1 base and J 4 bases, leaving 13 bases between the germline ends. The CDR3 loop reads CATSRGRGGSTEAFF. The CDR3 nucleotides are TGTGCCACCAGCAGAGGTCGGGGAGGAAGCACTGAAGCTTTCTTT.

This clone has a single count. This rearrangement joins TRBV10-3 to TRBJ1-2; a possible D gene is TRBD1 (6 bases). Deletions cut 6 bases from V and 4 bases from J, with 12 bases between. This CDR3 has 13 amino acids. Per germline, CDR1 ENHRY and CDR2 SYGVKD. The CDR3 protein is CAIREGGPYGYTF. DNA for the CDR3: TGTGCCATCAGGGAAGGGGGACCCTATGGCTACACCTTC.

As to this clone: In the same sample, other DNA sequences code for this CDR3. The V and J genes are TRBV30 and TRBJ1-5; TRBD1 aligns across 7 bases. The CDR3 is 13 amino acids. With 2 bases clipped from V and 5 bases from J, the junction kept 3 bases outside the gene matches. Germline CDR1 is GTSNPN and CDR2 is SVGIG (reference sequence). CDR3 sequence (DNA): TGTGCCTGGAGTCACAGGGGAGATCAGCCCCAGCATTTT. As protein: CAWSHRGDQPQHF.

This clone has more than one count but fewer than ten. The chain's CDR3 is CASSPIQGRDSPLHF. As DNA, the CDR3 is TGCGCCAGCAGCCCTATTCAGGGTAGGGATTCACCCCTCCACTTT. The chain joins TRBV5-1 to TRBJ1-6, with D perhaps TRBD1 (5 bases). The V gene's germline CDR1 is SGHRS and CDR2 YFSETQ. Trimming left V 4 bases short and J 8 bases short, with 16 bases between. The CDR3 is made up of 15 amino acids.

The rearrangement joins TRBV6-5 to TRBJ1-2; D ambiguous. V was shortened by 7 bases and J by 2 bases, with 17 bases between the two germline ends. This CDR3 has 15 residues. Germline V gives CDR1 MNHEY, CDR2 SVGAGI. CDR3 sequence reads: CASTTRRRENYGYTF. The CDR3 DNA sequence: TGTGCCAGCACCACCAGGAGGAGAGAAAACTATGGCTACACCTTC.

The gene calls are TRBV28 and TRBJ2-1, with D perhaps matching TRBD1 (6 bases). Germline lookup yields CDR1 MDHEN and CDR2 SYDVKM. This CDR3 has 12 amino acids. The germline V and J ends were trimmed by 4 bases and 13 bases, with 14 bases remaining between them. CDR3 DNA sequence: TGTGCCAGCAGTTCCAATGACAGGCGTCAGTTCTTC. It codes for CASSSNDRRQFF.

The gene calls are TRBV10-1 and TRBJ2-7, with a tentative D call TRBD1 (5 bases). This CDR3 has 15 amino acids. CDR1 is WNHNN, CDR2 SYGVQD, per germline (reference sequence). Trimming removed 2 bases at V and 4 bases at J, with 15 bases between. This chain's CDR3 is CASSERQGIGYEQYF. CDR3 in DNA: TGCGCCAGCAGTGAGAGGCAGGGAATAGGATACGAGCAGTACTTC.

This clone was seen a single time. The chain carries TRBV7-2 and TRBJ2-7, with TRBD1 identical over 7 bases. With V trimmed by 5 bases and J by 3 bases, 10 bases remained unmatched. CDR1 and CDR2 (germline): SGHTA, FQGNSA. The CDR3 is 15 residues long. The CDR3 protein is CASSRRSGGIYEQYF. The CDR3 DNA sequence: TGTGCCAGCAGCCGGCGCTCAGGGGGTATCTACGAGCAGTACTTC.

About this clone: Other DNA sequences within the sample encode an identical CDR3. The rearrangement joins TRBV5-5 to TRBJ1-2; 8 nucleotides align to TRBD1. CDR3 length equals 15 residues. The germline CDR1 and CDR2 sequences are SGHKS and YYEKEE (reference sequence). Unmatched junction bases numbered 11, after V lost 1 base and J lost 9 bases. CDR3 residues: CASSLLGGQGVRYTF. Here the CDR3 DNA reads TGTGCCAGCAGCTTGCTAGGAGGACAGGGCGTGCGCTACACCTTC. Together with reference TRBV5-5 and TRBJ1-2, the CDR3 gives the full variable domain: DAGVTQSPTHLIKTRGQQVTLRCSPISGHKSVSWYQQVLGQGPQFIFQYYEKEERGRGNFPDRFSARQFPNYSSELNVNALLLGDSALYLCASSLLGGQGVRYTFGSGTRLTVV.